One sample yielded the 26 T cell receptor beta chains listed below, sequenced in a study of cytomegalovirus exposure and HLA in healthy donors (dated by TCRdb to 2015 to 2018). Libraries were prepared through the immunoSEQ multiplex PCR assay. TCRdb limited this immuneACCESS table to in-frame rearrangements with V and J called. A share of clones is missing; checked studies link under half to unresolved V genes, and the rest is unexplained. The sample table lists under 350,000 clones, around 86% of them with a count of one. Jointly, the top ten make up about 1% of the sample. Sequencing was carried out using PBMCs. These receptors were obtained from a woman between 18 and 29 years old in good health and CMV-seronegative.

The chain couples TRBV29-1 to TRBJ2-2, with 8 bases aligning to TRBD2. Germline V gene data show CDR1 as SQVTM and CDR2 as ANQGSEA. The CDR3 runs to 15 residues. Trimming cost V 3 bases and J 3 bases; bases outside gene matches: 6. The CDR3 region is CSVDLAGDYTGELFF. In DNA, the CDR3 is TGCAGCGTTGACCTAGCGGGCGACTACACCGGGGAGCTGTTTTTT.

This clone was counted a few times. The V and J genes are TRBV7-6 and TRBJ1-1; D is ambiguous. Deletions cut 0 bases from V and 6 bases from J, with 8 bases between. Germline CDR1 is SGHVS and CDR2 is FNYEAQ. CDR3 length: 13 amino acids. Here the CDR3 reads CASSLAEWSEAFF. Written as DNA, the CDR3 is TGTGCCAGCAGCTTAGCGGAGTGGTCTGAAGCTTTCTTT.

The rearrangement joins TRBV7-9 to TRBJ2-3, with D possibly matching TRBD1 (5 bases). The CDR3 is 15 amino acids. The germline CDR1 and CDR2 sequences are SEHNR and FQNEAQ (reference sequence). With 0 bases removed from V and 2 bases from J, the gap between germline ends came to 9 bases. Here the CDR3 DNA reads TGTGCCAGCAGCTTAGCACAGGCTTACACAGATACGCAGTATTTT. Protein sequence: CASSLAQAYTDTQYF.

The rearrangement joins TRBV9 to TRBJ1-2; D unresolved. CDR1 is SGDLS and CDR2 is YYNGEE in the germline V gene. With 3 bases removed from V and 0 bases from J, the gap between germline ends came to 9 bases. The CDR3 length is 14 residues. Here the CDR3 reads CASSGLDSNYGYTF. CDR3 DNA sequence: TGTGCCAGCAGCGGATTAGATTCTAACTATGGCTACACCTTC.

The chain combines TRBV10-3 with TRBJ2-7, with D perhaps matching TRBD2 (5 bases). Trimming pared 6 bases from V and 0 bases from J, leaving 12 bases between. The CDR3 sequence is 14 residues long. The germline V gene encodes CDR1 ENHRY and CDR2 SYGVKD. This chain's CDR3 is CAIRWTPSSYEQYF. In DNA form, the CDR3 reads TGTGCCATCAGATGGACTCCGAGCTCCTACGAGCAGTACTTC.

V and J are TRBV6-1 and TRBJ2-7, with TRBD1 identical over 9 bases. The CDR3 runs 15 residues. J gave up 0 bases and V 6 bases, and 6 bases lay outside the gene matches. The germline CDR1 and CDR2 sequences are MNHNS and SASEGT. CDR3 amino acids: CASSLSGQGSYEQYF. CDR3 nucleotide sequence: TGTGCCAGCAGCCTTTCGGGACAGGGCTCCTACGAGCAGTACTTC.

The chain links TRBV6-5 to TRBJ1-2; 7 nucleotides align to TRBD1. Per the germline V gene, CDR1 is MNHEY and CDR2 is SVGAGI. The CDR3 has 12 residues. V dropped 4 bases and J dropped 8; count of bases not matched to a gene: 4. The CDR3: CASSSGQSGYTF. For the CDR3, the DNA is TGTGCCAGCAGTTCGGGACAGTCCGGCTACACCTTC.

This clone has just one count. The CDR3 protein is CASSPAGTGPEQYF. The CDR3 bases are TGTGCCAGCAGCCCCGCGGGGACAGGTCCCGAGCAGTACTTC. The V call is TRBV7-2, the J call TRBJ2-7, with 8 bases identical to TRBD1. Germline V lookup: CDR1 SGHTA, CDR2 FQGNSA. V dropped 5 bases and J dropped 6; count of bases not matched to a gene: 9. The CDR3 consists of 14 residues.

DNA of the CDR3: TGTGCCTGCTTAGGAGCTTCTGGGGCCAACGTCCTGACTTTC. It translates to CACLGASGANVLTF. The rearrangement joins TRBV30 to TRBJ2-6; unclear D gene. V lost 6 bases, J lost 1 base, and 10 bases lay in between. Germline CDR1 reads GTSNPN; CDR2 reads SVGIG (reference sequence). The CDR3 is 14 residues long.

V is TRBV30 and J is TRBJ1-5, with D possibly matching TRBD1 (5 bases). CDR3 size: 14 residues. Germline loops: CDR1 GTSNPN, CDR2 SVGIG (reference sequence). Trimming shortened V by 0 bases and J by 4 bases, and 10 bases separated the two germline ends. CDR3 region: CAWSVVQGNQPQHF. Here the CDR3 DNA reads TGTGCCTGGAGTGTAGTGCAGGGTAATCAGCCCCAGCATTTT.

The J gene is TRBJ2-1, the V gene TRBV30; TRBD2 aligns across 10 bases. After removal of 3 bases from V and 5 bases from J, the junction contained 4 bases not matched to a gene. The germline V gene encodes CDR1 GTSNPN and CDR2 SVGIG (reference sequence). The CDR3 consists of 14 residues. The CDR3 here is CAWRLAGGHNEQFF. CDR3 bases: TGTGCCTGGAGATTAGCGGGAGGACACAATGAGCAGTTCTTC.

The CDR3 spells CASSSGTGPPYEQYF. The CDR3 DNA sequence: TGTGCCAGCTCATCAGGCACAGGGCCCCCCTACGAGCAGTACTTC. The V and J genes are TRBV18 and TRBJ2-7; a possible D gene is TRBD1 (6 bases). The CDR3 runs to 15 residues. Trimming took 5 bases from V and 2 from J, leaving 16 bases between them. The germline CDR1 and CDR2 sequences are KGHSH and LQKENI.

The V gene is TRBV5-1, the J gene TRBJ1-2, with 10 bases matching TRBD1. Germline V lookup: CDR1 SGHRS, CDR2 YFSETQ. The CDR3 has 14 residues. V lost 4 bases and J lost 5; bases outside the gene matches: 5. This chain's CDR3 is CASSPQGQGYGYTF. CDR3 DNA: TGCGCCAGCAGCCCTCAGGGACAGGGGTATGGCTACACCTTC.

This clone was picked up one time. The chain links TRBV5-1 to TRBJ2-5; the D is unclear. The germline V and J ends were trimmed by 4 bases and 5 bases, with 6 bases remaining between them. CDR1 and CDR2 from the germline V gene are SGHRS and YFSETQ. The CDR3 consists of 11 residues. CDR3 bases: TGCGCCAGCAGCCGTGAGGAGACCCAGTACTTC. Translation gives CASSREETQYF.

The rearrangement links TRBV30 to TRBJ1-5; maybe TRBD1 (5 bases). Trimming pared 3 bases from V and 2 bases from J, leaving 8 bases between. Per germline, CDR1 GTSNPN and CDR2 SVGIG (reference sequence). This CDR3 is built from 13 residues. CDR3 nucleotides: TGTGCCTGGAGCAGGGTAGGCAATCAGCCCCAGCATTTT. It encodes CAWSRVGNQPQHF.

This clone came up once. The chain joins TRBV30 to TRBJ2-1; D might be TRBD1 (7 bases). V was shortened by 1 base and J by 3 bases, with 13 bases between the two germline ends. Germline lookup yields CDR1 GTSNPN and CDR2 SVGIG (reference sequence). The CDR3 is 15 amino acids. The CDR3 DNA reads TGTGCCTGGAGTGCCGGGCAGGGGGGCTACAATGAGCAGTTCTTC. Protein: CAWSAGQGGYNEQFF.

V gene TRBV13 combines with J gene TRBJ2-4; 8 bases line up with TRBD2. There are 16 residues in the CDR3. CDR1 is PRHDT and CDR2 is FYEKMQ in the germline V gene (reference sequence). Trimming removed 4 bases from V and 4 bases from J; junction bases left unmatched: 9. The CDR3 loop reads CASSSRNGGVKNIQYF. The CDR3 bases are TGTGCCAGCAGCTCCCGTAACGGGGGGGTTAAAAACATTCAGTACTTC.

The CDR3 region is CASSPGTAYGYTF. In nucleotides, the CDR3 is TGTGCCAGCAGCCCGGGGACAGCCTATGGCTACACCTTC. The chain is built from TRBV14 and TRBJ1-2, with TRBD1 matching over 7 bases. The J segment lost 4 bases and the V segment lost 4 bases, leaving 3 bases of the junction unmatched. CDR1 and CDR2 from the germline V gene are SGHDN and FVKESK. The CDR3 covers 13 residues.

The chain is built from TRBV5-6 and TRBJ2-1, with 7 bases lining up with TRBD1. V lost 4 bases and J lost 9; bases outside the gene matches: 7. The CDR3 contains 13 residues. CDR1 SGHDT and CDR2 YYEEEE come from the germline V gene. The CDR3 sequence is CASSLGDSSEQFF. CDR3 DNA: TGTGCCAGCAGCCTGGGGGACAGTTCTGAGCAGTTCTTC. Full variable domain (rest looked up from reference TRBV5-6 and TRBJ2-1): DAGVTQSPTHLIKTRGQQVTLRCSPKSGHDTVSWYQQALGQGPQFIFQYYEEEERQRGNFPDRFSGHQFPNYSSELNVNALLLGDSALYLCASSLGDSSEQFFGPGTRLTVL.

The count of this clone is one. J is TRBJ2-1 and V is TRBV11-2; 10 bases are shared with TRBD1. Germline values: CDR1 SGHAT, CDR2 FQNNGV. V dropped 5 bases and J dropped 4; count of bases not matched to a gene: 5. The CDR3 consists of 15 residues. The CDR3 DNA reads TGTGCCAGCAGCCGCGGGACAGGGGCATACAATGAGCAGTTCTTC. As protein: CASSRGTGAYNEQFF.

A few counts support this clone. V gene TRBV7-6 combines with J gene TRBJ2-7; 11 bases are a match to TRBD2. Germline-derived CDR1 and CDR2 are SGHVS and FNYEAQ. The CDR3 is 13 residues long. With 5 bases clipped from V and 7 bases from J, the junction kept 4 bases outside the gene matches. CDR3 protein: CASSPGLAEEQYF. The DNA for the CDR3 is TGTGCCAGCAGCCCGGGACTAGCGGAGGAGCAGTACTTC.

The chain joins TRBV4-3 to TRBJ1-2; 9 positions match TRBD1. Trimming took 0 bases from V and 4 from J; bases not matched to a gene: 3. There are 15 residues in the CDR3. CDR1 is LGHNA, CDR2 YSLEER, per germline. The CDR3 region has the DNA TGCGCCAGCAGCCAAGATCAGGGACAGGGCTATGGCTACACCTTC. It translates to CASSQDQGQGYGYTF.

Only a few counts were recorded for this clone. This sequence joins TRBV5-1 and TRBJ2-5; the D gene is possibly TRBD2 (6 bases). Germline CDR1 SGHRS, CDR2 YFSETQ. This CDR3 is 13 amino acids long. Trimming removed 6 bases from V and 7 bases from J, with 16 bases in between. In DNA form, the CDR3 reads TGCGCCAGCACTCAAGGGCTTAGCGGGACCCAGTACTTC. Translated: CASTQGLSGTQYF.

The CDR3 spells CASSLSRQTQETQYF. The CDR3 DNA is TGTGCCAGCAGTTTATCTCGACAGACCCAAGAGACCCAGTACTTC. The V gene is TRBV27, the J gene TRBJ2-5; D is perhaps TRBD1 (5 bases). CDR3 length: 15 residues. Trimming cost V 0 bases and J 1 base, with 9 bases left between them. From germline, CDR1 is MNHEY and CDR2 SMNVEV (reference sequence).

The CDR3 DNA follows: TGTGCCAGCAGAATACAGGGGTTGGGCAATGAGCAGTTCTTC. Translated: CASRIQGLGNEQFF. J is TRBJ2-1 and V is TRBV27; 7 nucleotides align to TRBD1. The CDR3 loop spans 14 amino acids. The V and J ends lost 6 bases and 6 bases, in that order; junction bases with no gene match: 8. Germline loops: CDR1 MNHEY, CDR2 SMNVEV (reference sequence).

The chain joins TRBV5-1 to TRBJ2-3; 8 positions match TRBD2. CDR1 and CDR2 from the germline V gene are SGHRS and YFSETQ. The ends lost 3 bases at V and 3 bases at J; junction bases unmatched: 12. The CDR3 has 17 amino acids. The CDR3 loop reads CASSWSPRSGGTDTQYF. Here the CDR3 DNA reads TGCGCCAGCAGCTGGTCCCCTAGGAGCGGGGGAACAGATACGCAGTATTTT.